The entry that follows covers one TCR beta chain sequence. The sample is drawn from a study of blood T cell repertoires in COVID-19. Study-level background: Acute and convalescent COVID-19 samples came from the United States, Italy and Spain.

It was during active infection that Seattle patients were enrolled and then longitudinally followed. Using immunoSEQ multiplex PCR, the repertoire was profiled, and TCRdb retains in-frame clones only, with some absent. The table includes 150,000 to 200,000 clones, roughly four fifths detected once. Trimming took 4 bases from V and 2 from J, leaving 12 bases between them. CDR1 SGHNT and CDR2 YYREEE come from the germline V gene (reference sequence). CDR3 length: 15 residues. Sequencing was performed on peripheral blood. This receptor was obtained from a woman in her forties with COVID-19, enrolled during active disease. V and J are TRBV5-4 and TRBJ2-2, with D tentatively TRBD2 (5 bases). In nucleotides, the CDR3 is TGTGCCAGCAGCCTTACCCTAGCTAACACCGGGGAGCTGTTTTTT. Its translation is CASSLTLANTGELFF.